The sequence of this T cell receptor (beta chain) was determined in a study of blood T cell repertoires in COVID-19 (dated by TCRdb to 2019 to 2021). About the full investigation: The collaborator samples originated in the United States, Italy and Spain and spanned the acute and convalescent phases of COVID-19. The prospective study material was composed of cDNA or gDNA derived from T cells, B-cell-depleted T cells, or PBMCs. Subjects who had been exposed to COVID-19, were actively infected with it, or had recovered from it provided the deeply sampled blood TCRbeta repertoires that made up the dataset. A freely available public database, intended as a resource for researchers studying the immune response to SARS-CoV-2, is where the repertoires were released. The samples were drawn from two sources: the first 160 participants of the ongoing ImmuneRACE study, and 1,200 or so subjects contributed by 6 global collaborators. The sample metadata nearly always contained a de-identified subject ID, COVID-19 status, age in years and sex. Where available, HLA class I and class II types were obtained from metadata supplied by the sample provider rather than from assay-based typing. Broad study findings and their caveats: Clinical and demographic metadata were provided uncurated, with the amount varying by source and participant.

CDR1 and CDR2, looked up from the germline V gene (reference sequence), are PRHDT and FYEKMQ. The CDR3, cysteine through phenylalanine, is 12 amino acids long. The kept DNA is CDR3 alone, 36 bases in frame from the first base. Between the V and J ends, shortened by 1 base and 6 bases respectively, the junction contains 7 bases. The immunoSEQ Assay, a bias-controlled multiplex PCR, was used to amplify TCRbeta CDR3 regions from genomic DNA. The authors' pipeline ran thus. Nucleated cell counts per sample were estimated from amplification of reference gene primers within the assay. To quantify the absolute abundance of each unique TCRbeta CDR3 rearrangement, sequence reads were collapsed and filtered. For each sample, productive Simpson clonality was calculated by taking the square root of Simpson's diversity index across productive rearrangements. Imported from immuneACCESS, the table was reduced by TCRdb to in-frame sequences with V and J called. These copies leave out some clones; in studies compared against another copy, an unresolved V gene accounts for under half, and the cause of the remainder is not known. That table supplies the V and J calls and clone size; D and trimming were determined from the DNA. For this sample the table gives approximately 280,000 clones, of which roughly 86% were detected only once. In total, the top ten clones hold 2% to 2.5% of the sample.

A second Seattle source provided samples from volunteer blood donors who had recovered from COVID-19. Whole blood was collected in K2EDTA tubes by collaborating institutions according to the institutions' own protocols. For TCRbeta analysis, collaborator samples were shipped as frozen whole blood, as isolated PBMCs, or as DNA extracted from either sample type. As concerns this clone: The antigen it recognizes is unknown. Qualities for individual bases were not recorded, and no much larger clone is one base off.

Rearrangement joined TRBV13 to TRBJ2-7, with the D gene not clear enough to name. The receptor was isolated from a woman aged 25-40 years who had recovered from COVID-19. Material: peripheral blood. The base sequence is TGTGCCAGCAGCTTAGATAAACTCGAGCAGTACTTC. It codes for CASSLDKLEQYF.